Listed here is a single T cell receptor beta chain. The data were obtained in a study of cytomegalovirus exposure and HLA in healthy donors. The CDR3 has 13 amino acids. Germline V lookup: CDR1 MNHEY, CDR2 SVGAGI. With 2 bases removed from V and 8 bases from J, the gap between germline ends came to 12 bases. 60 Vbeta and 13 Jbeta primers were used in PCR. Assay: immunoSEQ multiplex PCR; the TCRdb copy retains only in-frame clones and omits some. In all, the sample yields about 140,000 clones. This chain links TRBV6-5 with TRBJ1-2; the D gene is possibly TRBD1 (6 bases). The sequenced sample consisted of PBMCs. The TCR was taken from a woman younger than 30 in good health and CMV-seronegative. CDR3 loop: CASSYQLQGGYTF. The CDR3, as DNA: TGTGCCAGCAGTTACCAGCTACAGGGCGGCTACACCTTC.